This passage covers 6 T cell receptor beta chains from one sample sequenced in a study of regulatory T cells in long-lasting Graves disease. The authors built TCR beta libraries using iRepertoire HTBI primers and Arm-PCR of CDR3 regions. One entry per CDR3 protein results from TCRdb running MiXCR on the multiplex PCR reads. The sample yields about 380,000 distinct CDR3 sequences, around 15% seen once. This sample's time point: newly diagnosed GD, antithyroid drugs for less than 3 months. PBMC-derived RNA was used for the TCR library. Source: peripheral blood mononuclear cells (PBMCs), taken at new diagnosis, from a patient treated with antithyroid drugs. These receptor sequences come from a female donor with Graves disease.

This clonotype was counted many times. The rearrangement links TRBV6-2 or TRBV6-3 to TRBJ2-3; maybe TRBD2 (5 bases). In germline, CDR1 is MNHEY, CDR2 SVGEGT. V dropped 7 bases and J dropped 2 bases, with 22 bases sitting between them. The CDR3 totals 17 residues. CDR3 nucleotides: TGTGCCAGCAAGAAAATTACCGGGATCGCGGTCACAGATACGCAGTATTTT. Translating it yields CASKKITGIAVTDTQYF.

As regards this clonotype: The junction differs from germline at one of its ends, possibly a read error. The chain is built from TRBV28 and TRBJ2-3, with 7 bases fitting TRBD1. Germline V gene data show CDR1 as MDHEN and CDR2 as SYDVKM. The CDR3 is 13 amino acids. CDR3 protein: CVSWDSYTDTQYF. The CDR3 DNA follows: TGTGTCAGCTGGGACAGTTACACAGATACGCAGTATTTT.

This clonotype came up many times. V usage is TRBV7-3 and J usage is TRBJ2-1, with D possibly matching TRBD2 (6 bases). The CDR3 totals 15 residues. Germline CDR1 is SGHTA and CDR2 is FQGTGA. Trimming removed 1 base at V and 6 bases at J, with 13 bases between. The CDR3 reads CASSLSGTVGNEQFF. As DNA, the CDR3 is TGTGCCAGCAGCTTAAGCGGGACTGTCGGCAATGAGCAGTTCTTC.

A few counts support this clonotype. This chain links TRBV19 with TRBJ1-2, with D maybe TRBD1 (5 bases). Germline V gene lookup returns CDR1 LNHDA and CDR2 SQIVND (reference sequence). Trimming pared 5 bases from V and 8 bases from J, leaving 18 bases between. The CDR3 runs 14 residues. In DNA, the CDR3 is TGTGCCAGTAGTCCGAAACCGTGGGACGAGGGCTACACCTTC. This encodes CASSPKPWDEGYTF. The full variable domain, with the rest looked up from reference TRBV19 and TRBJ1-2, is DGGITQSPKYLFRKEGQNVTLSCEQNLNHDAMYWYRQDPGQGLRLIYYSQIVNDFQKGDIAEGYSVSREKKESFPLTVTSAQKNPTAFYLCASSPKPWDEGYTFGSGTRLTVV.

This clonotype appeared many times. This chain uses TRBV20-1 with TRBJ1-1, with a possible D match to TRBD1 (5 bases). Per germline, CDR1 DFQATT and CDR2 SNEGSKA (reference sequence). This CDR3 region has 14 residues. V was pared by 0 bases and J by 4 bases, with 12 bases between. In nucleotides, the CDR3 is TGCAGTGCTAGAGATCGGGGCGGGGGCACTGAAGCTTTCTTT. Translation gives CSARDRGGGTEAFF.

The J gene is TRBJ2-1, the V gene TRBV12-3 or TRBV12-4; D might be TRBD2 (5 bases). This CDR3 contains 14 residues. Between the trimmed V and J ends, which lost 7 bases and 6 bases, there was a span of 16 bases. The CDR3 DNA reads TGTGCCAGCACCCGGGAACGGGGATTCAATGAGCAGTTCTTC. It encodes CASTRERGFNEQFF.